These T cell receptor beta chains were read from a single sample in a study of T cell responses to AZD1222 COVID-19 vaccine. Clones were read by immunoSEQ multiplex PCR, and TCRdb kept only the in-frame ones, dropping some. The sample includes 150,000 to 200,000 clones, 85% to 90% seen only once; the top ten take 11%. The sample consisted of peripheral blood, taken 28 days after the second AZD1222 dose. Source of these receptors: an adult who received the AZD1222 COVID-19 vaccine. The CDR3 runs from the conserved cysteine through the conserved F or W. The D gene is left open where the match is weak. For some rows the clone size is stated as once, few or many, or as a class when expanded; others skip it.

clone_size: NA; j_call: TRBJ2-1; v_call: TRBV6-2/TRBV6-3; d_call: TRBD2; cdr3_aa: CASSQLASSYNEQFF; cdr3_nt: TGTGCCAGCAGTCAACTAGCGAGCTCCTACAATGAGCAGTTCTTC
clone_size: NA; j_call: TRBJ1-3; v_call: TRBV19; d_call: NA; cdr3_aa: CASKSGNNRVLGNTIYF; cdr3_nt: TGTGCCAGTAAGAGCGGGAACAACAGGGTCCTTGGAAACACCATATATTTT
clone_size: NA; j_call: TRBJ1-1; v_call: TRBV3-1/TRBV3-2; d_call: TRBD1; cdr3_aa: CASSQDHKTGAMNTEAFF; cdr3_nt: TGTGCCAGCAGCCAAGACCACAAGACAGGGGCTATGAACACTGAAGCTTTCTTT
clone_size: NA; j_call: TRBJ2-2; v_call: TRBV18; d_call: TRBD1; cdr3_aa: CASSPLQGQGNTGELFF; cdr3_nt: TGTGCCAGCTCACCATTGCAGGGACAGGGTAACACCGGGGAGCTGTTTTTT
clone_size: NA; j_call: TRBJ1-6; v_call: TRBV5-1; d_call: TRBD1; cdr3_aa: CASSLRDRSSYNSPLHF; cdr3_nt: TGCGCCAGCAGCTTGCGGGACAGGAGCTCCTATAATTCACCCCTCCACTTT
clone_size: once; j_call: TRBJ1-1; v_call: TRBV5-1; d_call: TRBD1; cdr3_aa: CASGETGLNTEAFF; cdr3_nt: TGCGCCAGCGGGGAGACAGGGTTGAACACTGAAGCTTTCTTT
clone_size: few; j_call: TRBJ2-5; v_call: TRBV3-1/TRBV3-2; d_call: TRBD2; cdr3_aa: CASSQALAGGETQYF; cdr3_nt: TGTGCCAGCAGCCAAGCCCTAGCGGGGGGGGAGACCCAGTACTTC
clone_size: NA; j_call: TRBJ2-4; v_call: TRBV7-2; d_call: TRBD1; cdr3_aa: CASSPGQGAGKNIQYF; cdr3_nt: TGTGCCAGCAGCCCCGGACAGGGGGCGGGCAAAAACATTCAGTACTTC
clone_size: NA; j_call: TRBJ1-1; v_call: TRBV19; d_call: NA; cdr3_aa: CASSIGPFTSTEAFF; cdr3_nt: TGTGCCAGTAGTATAGGACCCTTTACCTCCACTGAAGCTTTCTTT
clone_size: NA; j_call: TRBJ1-3; v_call: TRBV2; d_call: TRBD1; cdr3_aa: CASSLNRGGNTIYF; cdr3_nt: TGTGCCAGCAGTTTAAACAGGGGTGGAAACACCATATATTTT
clone_size: NA; j_call: TRBJ1-1; v_call: TRBV6-5; d_call: NA; cdr3_aa: CAIGTSGMNTEAFF; cdr3_nt: TGTGCCATCGGGACAAGTGGGATGAACACTGAAGCTTTCTTT
clone_size: once; j_call: TRBJ2-5; v_call: TRBV4-1; d_call: TRBD2; cdr3_aa: CASSPTVSSGGSETQYF; cdr3_nt: TGCGCCAGCAGCCCTACCGTATCTAGCGGGGGATCAGAGACCCAGTACTTC
clone_size: NA; j_call: TRBJ2-6; v_call: TRBV2; d_call: TRBD1; cdr3_aa: CASKGQGVSGANVLTF; cdr3_nt: TGTGCCAGCAAAGGACAGGGTGTATCTGGGGCCAACGTCCTGACTTTC
clone_size: NA; j_call: TRBJ1-2; v_call: TRBV5-4; d_call: TRBD1; cdr3_aa: CASSPDLQGGNGYTF; cdr3_nt: TGTGCCAGCAGCCCCGACCTACAGGGGGGGAATGGCTACACCTTC
clone_size: NA; j_call: TRBJ1-6; v_call: TRBV3-1/TRBV3-2; d_call: TRBD1; cdr3_aa: CASSQVRDRQGPNSPLHF; cdr3_nt: TGTGCCAGCAGCCAAGTCCGAGATAGACAGGGCCCGAATTCACCCCTCCACTTT
clone_size: NA; j_call: TRBJ2-2; v_call: TRBV7-6; d_call: NA; cdr3_aa: CASSLMSAAGELFF; cdr3_nt: TGTGCCAGCAGCTTAATGAGCGCCGCCGGGGAGCTGTTTTTT
clone_size: NA; j_call: TRBJ1-1; v_call: TRBV25-1; d_call: NA; cdr3_aa: CASSEYRATEAFF; cdr3_nt: TGTGCCAGCAGTGAATACAGGGCCACTGAAGCTTTCTTT
clone_size: NA; j_call: TRBJ1-5; v_call: TRBV7-9; d_call: NA; cdr3_aa: CASSERGYQPQHF; cdr3_nt: TGTGCCAGCAGCGAAAGGGGATACCAGCCCCAGCATTTT
clone_size: NA; j_call: TRBJ2-7; v_call: TRBV28; d_call: NA; cdr3_aa: CASTGYKGTPREQYF; cdr3_nt: TGTGCCAGCACCGGGTATAAAGGGACCCCACGGGAGCAGTACTTC
clone_size: NA; j_call: TRBJ2-1; v_call: TRBV5-1; d_call: NA; cdr3_aa: CASSSWAGTNEQFF; cdr3_nt: TGCGCCAGCAGCTCCTGGGCGGGGACTAATGAGCAGTTCTTC
clone_size: NA; j_call: TRBJ2-7; v_call: TRBV15; d_call: TRBD1; cdr3_aa: CATSRDQRWGQGGREQYF; cdr3_nt: TGTGCCACCAGCAGAGATCAAAGGTGGGGACAGGGAGGACGGGAGCAGTACTTC
clone_size: once; j_call: TRBJ1-1; v_call: TRBV6-1; d_call: TRBD1; cdr3_aa: CASSEEGQANTEAFF; cdr3_nt: TGTGCCAGCAGTGAGGAGGGACAGGCGAACACTGAAGCTTTCTTT
clone_size: NA; j_call: TRBJ1-5; v_call: TRBV28; d_call: TRBD1; cdr3_aa: CASTLQGASQPQHF; cdr3_nt: TGTGCCAGCACCCTTCAGGGGGCCAGTCAGCCCCAGCATTTT
clone_size: NA; j_call: TRBJ1-1; v_call: TRBV18; d_call: TRBD1; cdr3_aa: CASSPSRDREAFF; cdr3_nt: TGTGCCAGCTCACCTAGCCGGGACAGGGAAGCTTTCTTT
clone_size: NA; j_call: TRBJ1-3; v_call: TRBV6-5; d_call: NA; cdr3_aa: CASSGTGNTIYF; cdr3_nt: TGTGCCAGCAGCGGGACAGGAAACACCATATATTTT
clone_size: NA; j_call: TRBJ2-7; v_call: TRBV7-9; d_call: NA; cdr3_aa: CASSHYTGGEQYF; cdr3_nt: TGTGCCAGCAGCCACTATACTGGGGGCGAGCAGTACTTC
clone_size: NA; j_call: TRBJ2-3; v_call: TRBV6-5; d_call: NA; cdr3_aa: CASSYSRSRGWNTQYF; cdr3_nt: TGTGCCAGCAGTTACTCGAGATCGCGGGGTTGGAATACGCAGTATTTT
clone_size: NA; j_call: TRBJ1-5; v_call: TRBV5-6; d_call: NA; cdr3_aa: CASSLEGLRSQPQHF; cdr3_nt: TGTGCCAGCAGCTTGGAAGGACTGCGCTCTCAGCCCCAGCATTTT
clone_size: NA; j_call: TRBJ2-1; v_call: TRBV3-1/TRBV3-2; d_call: TRBD1; cdr3_aa: CASSPPLNGDRGNLFYNEQFF; cdr3_nt: TGTGCCAGCAGCCCGCCCCTGAATGGGGACAGGGGAAACCTTTTCTACAATGAGCAGTTCTTC
clone_size: NA; j_call: TRBJ2-2; v_call: TRBV7-2; d_call: NA; cdr3_aa: CASSRDTPRDTGELFF; cdr3_nt: TGTGCCAGCAGCCGCGATACCCCCAGGGACACCGGGGAGCTGTTTTTT